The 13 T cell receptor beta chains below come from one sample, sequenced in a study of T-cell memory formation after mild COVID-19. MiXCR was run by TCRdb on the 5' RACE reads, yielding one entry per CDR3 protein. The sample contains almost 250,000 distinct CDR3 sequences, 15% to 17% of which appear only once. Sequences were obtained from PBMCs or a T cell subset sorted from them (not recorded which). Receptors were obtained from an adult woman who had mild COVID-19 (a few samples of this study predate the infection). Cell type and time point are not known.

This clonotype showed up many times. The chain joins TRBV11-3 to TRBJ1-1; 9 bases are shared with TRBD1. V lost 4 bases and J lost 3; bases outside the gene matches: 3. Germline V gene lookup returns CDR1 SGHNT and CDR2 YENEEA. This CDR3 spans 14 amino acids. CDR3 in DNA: TGTGCCAGCAGCTCGTGGACAGGGGACACTGAAGCTTTCTTT. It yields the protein CASSSWTGDTEAFF.

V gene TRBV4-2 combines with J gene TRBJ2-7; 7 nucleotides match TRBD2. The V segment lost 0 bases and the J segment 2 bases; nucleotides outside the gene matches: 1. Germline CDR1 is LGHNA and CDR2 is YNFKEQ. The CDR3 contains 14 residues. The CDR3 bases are TGTGCCAGCAGCCAAGAGCTAGCGGCCTACGAGCAGTACTTC. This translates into CASSQELAAYEQYF.

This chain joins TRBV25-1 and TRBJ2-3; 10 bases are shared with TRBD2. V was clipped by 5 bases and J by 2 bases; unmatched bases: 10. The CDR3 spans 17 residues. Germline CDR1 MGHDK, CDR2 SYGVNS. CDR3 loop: CASSPLAGVLTTDTQYF. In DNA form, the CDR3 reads TGTGCCAGCAGTCCGCTAGCGGGAGTCCTCACCACAGATACGCAGTATTTT.

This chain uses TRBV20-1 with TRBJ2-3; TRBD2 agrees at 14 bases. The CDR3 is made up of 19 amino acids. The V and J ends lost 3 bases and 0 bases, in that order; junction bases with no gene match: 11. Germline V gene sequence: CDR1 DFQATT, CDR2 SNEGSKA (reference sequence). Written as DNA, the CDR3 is TGCAGTGCTAGCCCAGTCCCGGGACTAGCGGGAGCTAGCACAGATACGCAGTATTTT. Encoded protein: CSASPVPGLAGASTDTQYF.

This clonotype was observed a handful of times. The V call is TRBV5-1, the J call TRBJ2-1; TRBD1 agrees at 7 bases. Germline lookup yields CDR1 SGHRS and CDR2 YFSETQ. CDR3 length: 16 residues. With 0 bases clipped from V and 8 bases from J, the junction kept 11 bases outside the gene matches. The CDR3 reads CASSLAGTVGSDEQFF. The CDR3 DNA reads TGCGCCAGCAGCTTGGCCGGGACAGTGGGGAGCGATGAGCAGTTCTTC. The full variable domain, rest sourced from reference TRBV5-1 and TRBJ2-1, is KAGVTQTPRYLIKTRGQQVTLSCSPISGHRSVSWYQQTPGQGLQFLFEYFSETQRNKGNFPGRFSGRQFSNSRSEMNVSTLELGDSALYLCASSLAGTVGSDEQFFGPGTRLTVL.

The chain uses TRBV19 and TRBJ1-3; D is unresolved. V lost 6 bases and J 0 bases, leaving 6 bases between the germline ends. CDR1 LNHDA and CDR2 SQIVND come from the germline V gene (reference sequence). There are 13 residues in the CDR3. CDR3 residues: CASRSTSGNTIYF. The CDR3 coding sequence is TGTGCCAGTAGGAGCACCTCTGGAAACACCATATATTTT.

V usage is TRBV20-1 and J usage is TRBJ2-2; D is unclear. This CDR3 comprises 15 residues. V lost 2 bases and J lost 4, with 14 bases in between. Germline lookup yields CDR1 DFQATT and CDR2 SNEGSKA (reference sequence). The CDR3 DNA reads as TGCAGTGCTAGACGATCGGCATCGGGCACCGGGGAGCTGTTTTTT. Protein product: CSARRSASGTGELFF.

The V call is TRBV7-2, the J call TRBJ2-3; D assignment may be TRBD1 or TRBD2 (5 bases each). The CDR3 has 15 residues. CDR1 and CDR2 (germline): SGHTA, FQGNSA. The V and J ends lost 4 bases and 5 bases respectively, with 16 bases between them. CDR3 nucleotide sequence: TGTGCCAGCAGCTCTCCGGGACGGACCGGAGATACGCAGTATTTT. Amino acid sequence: CASSSPGRTGDTQYF.

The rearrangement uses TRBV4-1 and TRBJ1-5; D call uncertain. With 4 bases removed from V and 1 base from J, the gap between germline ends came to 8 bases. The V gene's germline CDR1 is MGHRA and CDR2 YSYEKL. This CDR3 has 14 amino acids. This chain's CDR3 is CASSLDQSNQPQHF. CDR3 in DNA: TGCGCCAGCAGCCTAGACCAGAGCAATCAGCCCCAGCATTTT.

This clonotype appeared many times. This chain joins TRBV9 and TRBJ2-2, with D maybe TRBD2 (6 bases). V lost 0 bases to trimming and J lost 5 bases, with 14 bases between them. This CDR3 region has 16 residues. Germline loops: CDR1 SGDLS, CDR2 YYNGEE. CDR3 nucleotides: TGTGCCAGCAGCGTAGTACGCGGGGCCCGAACCGGGGAGCTGTTTTTT. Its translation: CASSVVRGARTGELFF.

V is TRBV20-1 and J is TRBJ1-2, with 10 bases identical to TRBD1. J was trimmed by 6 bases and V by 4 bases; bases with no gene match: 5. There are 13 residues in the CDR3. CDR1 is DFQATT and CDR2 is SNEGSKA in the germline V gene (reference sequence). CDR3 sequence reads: CSAKRTGGDGYTF. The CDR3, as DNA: TGCAGTGCTAAAAGGACAGGGGGGGATGGCTACACCTTC.

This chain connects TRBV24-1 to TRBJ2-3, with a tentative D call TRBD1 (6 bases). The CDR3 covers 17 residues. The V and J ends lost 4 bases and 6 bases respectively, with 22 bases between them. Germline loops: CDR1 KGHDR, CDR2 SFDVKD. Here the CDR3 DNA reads TGTGCCACCAGTGACCCTTTTAGGGGGATAGGATGGGATACGCAGTATTTT. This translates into CATSDPFRGIGWDTQYF.

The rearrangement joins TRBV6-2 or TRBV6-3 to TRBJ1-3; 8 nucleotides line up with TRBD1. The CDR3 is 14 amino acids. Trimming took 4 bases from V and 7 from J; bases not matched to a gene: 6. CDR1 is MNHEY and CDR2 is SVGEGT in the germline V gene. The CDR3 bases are TGTGCCAGCAGTTCTACAGGGGGTCGGAACACCATATATTTT. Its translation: CASSSTGGRNTIYF.